Below are 9 T cell receptor beta chains sequenced from a single sample in a study of blood T cell repertoires in COVID-19. The protocol was immunoSEQ multiplex PCR, while the TCRdb copy is restricted to in-frame clones and leaves out a portion. The sample comprises under 500,000 clones, over 75% of which are singletons, and roughly 1.1% rests with the top ten. The specimen was PBMCs or T cells enriched from blood (not recorded which). These receptors originate from a man aged 30-40 years who had recovered from COVID-19.

This rearrangement joins TRBV15 to TRBJ2-2; 16 nucleotides align to TRBD2. The CDR3 has 21 residues. The germline V gene has CDR1 LNHNV and CDR2 YYDKDF (reference sequence). The V segment lost 3 bases and the J segment 4 bases; nucleotides outside the gene matches: 14. In DNA, the CDR3 is TGTGCCACCAGCAGTGATGATCCGGGACTAGCGGGAGGGCCAATCACCGGGGAGCTGTTTTTT. Translation gives CATSSDDPGLAGGPITGELFF.

This clone has more than one count but fewer than ten. The chain employs TRBV5-1 and TRBJ2-1; a possible D gene is TRBD2 (6 bases). From germline, CDR1 is SGHRS and CDR2 YFSETQ. The CDR3 covers 14 residues. The V end was cut by 0 bases, the J end by 5 bases, with 9 bases between. CDR3 coding DNA: TGCGCCAGCAGCTTGGTTGCGGGAAACAATGAGCAGTTCTTC. Protein sequence: CASSLVAGNNEQFF.

V is TRBV3-1 (or the pseudogene TRBV3-2) and J is TRBJ2-1, with D possibly matching TRBD1 (6 bases). The CDR3 runs to 14 residues. V gave up 0 bases and J gave up 9 bases, with 12 bases separating them. Germline V CDR1 and CDR2: LGHDT, YNNKEL (reference sequence). Here the CDR3 reads CASSQDLRGGEQFF. CDR3 bases: TGTGCCAGCAGCCAAGATCTTAGAGGGGGTGAGCAGTTCTTC.

V is TRBV7-8 and J is TRBJ1-6; tentatively, D is TRBD1 (5 bases). Looked up from germline, CDR1 is SGHVS and CDR2 is FQNEAQ. Trimming pared 3 bases from V and 8 bases from J, leaving 14 bases between. CDR3 length: 15 amino acids. The CDR3, as DNA: TGTGCCAGCAGCTTCGGCCAGGGCGGTGATTCACCCCTCCACTTT. Amino acids: CASSFGQGGDSPLHF.

The chain has TRBV2 and TRBJ1-1; the match to TRBD1 covers 7 bases. Germline V gives CDR1 SNHLY, CDR2 FYNNEI. CDR3 length: 15 residues. With 10 bases clipped from V and 0 bases from J, the junction kept 11 bases outside the gene matches. The CDR3 DNA follows: TGTGCCACCCCACCTAAAGGGACAGTGAACACTGAAGCTTTCTTT. Translation gives CATPPKGTVNTEAFF.

J is TRBJ2-2 and V is TRBV5-4, with TRBD1 matching over 7 bases. V dropped 9 bases and J dropped 2; count of bases not matched to a gene: 13. The CDR3 has 16 residues. Germline CDR1 SGHNT, CDR2 YYREEE (reference sequence). CDR3 sequence reads: CATSPNRGTNTGELFF. The CDR3 coding sequence is TGTGCCACATCACCAAACAGGGGCACTAACACCGGGGAGCTGTTTTTT.

This clone was picked up one time. The rearrangement links TRBV28 to TRBJ1-6, with 7 bases identical to TRBD1. The ends lost 1 base at V and 7 bases at J; junction bases unmatched: 7. The germline gives CDR1 MDHEN, CDR2 SYDVKM. The CDR3 is 16 residues long. The CDR3 DNA sequence: TGTGCCAGCAGTTTATCGCCAGGGGGAGTGAATTCACCCCTCCACTTT. Translation: CASSLSPGGVNSPLHF. The whole variable domain, filled in from reference TRBV28 and TRBJ1-6, reads DVKVTQSSRYLVKRTGEKVFLECVQDMDHENMFWYRQDPGLGLRLIYFSYDVKMKEKGDIPEGYSVSREKKERFSLILESASTNQTSMYLCASSLSPGGVNSPLHFGNGTRLTVT.

The rearrangement links TRBV7-2 to TRBJ1-6, with D possibly being TRBD1 (6 bases). The V and J ends lost 0 bases and 4 bases respectively, with 13 bases between them. Germline V gives CDR1 SGHTA, CDR2 FQGNSA. The CDR3 runs to 17 residues. The CDR3 loop reads CASSLAGSGTYNSPLHF. The CDR3 coding sequence is TGTGCCAGCAGCTTAGCCGGCTCGGGGACATATAATTCACCCCTCCACTTT.

The gene calls are TRBV18 and TRBJ1-1, with TRBD1 matching 7 bases. The CDR3 totals 16 residues. Trimming took 6 bases from V and 1 from J; bases not matched to a gene: 11. Per germline, CDR1 KGHSH and CDR2 LQKENI. In DNA form, the CDR3 reads TGTGCCAGCTCTCCTCCGGGGACAGAGTGGAACACTGAAGCTTTCTTT. This gives the protein CASSPPGTEWNTEAFF.